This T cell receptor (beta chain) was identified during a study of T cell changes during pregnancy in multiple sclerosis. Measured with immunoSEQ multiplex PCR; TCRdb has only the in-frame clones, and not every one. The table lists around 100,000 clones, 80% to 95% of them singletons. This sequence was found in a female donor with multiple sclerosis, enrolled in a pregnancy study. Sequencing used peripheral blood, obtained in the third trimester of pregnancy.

The CDR3 is CASSANTRLAGGNEQFF. CDR3 bases: TGTGCCAGCAGCGCTAATACTAGACTAGCGGGGGGCAATGAGCAGTTCTTC. V gene TRBV9 combines with J gene TRBJ2-1, with 13 bases matching TRBD2. CDR1 SGDLS and CDR2 YYNGEE come from the germline V gene. This CDR3 comprises 17 residues. The V segment lost 3 bases and the J segment 6 bases; nucleotides outside the gene matches: 9.